This T cell receptor (beta chain) was found in a study of beta chain features in type 1 diabetes. Whole-study findings and limits: All four CD4+ subsets of Type 1 diabetes patients contained TCRB CDR3s that were moderately but significantly shorter.

Details on this clone: Its antigen remains unidentified. A read error may account for a junction end that differs from germline. The sample contains more than one DNA sequence encoding this CDR3.

Sequencing targeted expressed TCRB transcripts, as all isolated RNA had been reverse transcribed. The assay was immunoSEQ multiplex PCR, and TCRdb's table has in-frame clones only and misses some. The sample carries fewer than 650,000 clones, about 14% recorded once. The CDR3 is 12 residues long. In germline, CDR1 is SGHRS, CDR2 YFSETQ. Sorting based on CD45RO/CCR7/CD25/CD127/CD95/CD27 separated CD4+ naive, central memory, regulatory and stem cell-like memory cells. Material: naive CD4+ T cells from blood. This chain connects TRBV5-1 to TRBJ2-3; D gene ambiguous. This receptor was obtained from a man younger than 35 in good health. The CDR3 sequence: CASRLGTDTQYF. CDR3 nucleotide sequence: TGCGCCAGCAGATTGGGAACAGATACGCAGTATTTT.